The rows below give T cell receptor beta chains drawn from one sample of a study of CD8 T cells in ankylosing spondylitis. A single record per CDR3 protein comes from TCRdb applying MiXCR to the 5' RACE reads. The sample comprises 350,000 to 400,000 distinct CDR3 sequences, 20% to 25% of which are singletons, and 13% rests with the top ten. Sequencing was carried out using blood, either unsorted or a sorted T cell fraction (not recorded which). These receptors were collected from a male donor with ankylosing spondylitis or in good health (not recorded which). Each CDR3 is given with its conserved first and last residue. A D gene is named only where the DNA matches it firmly. Size is stated for part of the rows, as once, few or many counts, or as a class when the clone is expanded.

length	V	J	size	D	DNA	CDR3
17	TRBV4-2	TRBJ2-2	-	TRBD2	TGTGCCAGCAGCCATGTACTAGCGGGGGGCAACACCGGGGAGCTGTTTTTT	CASSHVLAGGNTGELFF
13	TRBV18	TRBJ2-7	few	-	TGTGCCAGCTCACCCGGGGATTGGCCCGAGCAGTACTTC	CASSPGDWPEQYF
15	TRBV12-3/TRBV12-4	TRBJ1-2	few	-	TGTGCCAGCAGTTTATTCCAGGGCCCTAACTATGGCTACACCTTC	CASSLFQGPNYGYTF
15	TRBV27	TRBJ2-7	few	TRBD1	TGTGCCAGCAGTAACGGACAGGGGCCCCTCCACGAGCAGTACTTC	CASSNGQGPLHEQYF
12	TRBV20-1	TRBJ2-7	few	-	TGCAGCGTCAGGGCCGGTTTTTACGAGCAGTACTTC	CSVRAGFYEQYF
13	TRBV25-1	TRBJ2-7	-	-	TGTGCCAGCAGGAGACCTGGCGGCTACGAGCAGTACTTC	CASRRPGGYEQYF
13	TRBV12-3/TRBV12-4	TRBJ2-5	-	-	TGTGCCAGCAGCCAGGCATATGGGGAGACCCAGTACTTC	CASSQAYGETQYF
15	TRBV7-9	TRBJ2-3	-	TRBD1	TGTGCCAGCAGCCACGCTCAGGGGGCTTCAGATACGCAGTATTTT	CASSHAQGASDTQYF
12	TRBV7-9	TRBJ2-1	few	-	TGTGCCAGCAGCTTTCAGAGTAATGAGCAGTTCTTC	CASSFQSNEQFF
15	TRBV7-2	TRBJ2-3	-	TRBD2	TGTGCCAGCAGCCGGGACTACCCTAGCACAGATACGCAGTATTTT	CASSRDYPSTDTQYF
13	TRBV20-1	TRBJ1-4	few	-	TGCAGTGCTAGCCGCCGGGCACCGGGACAACTGTTTTTT	CSASRRAPGQLFF
15	TRBV15	TRBJ2-2	many	-	TGTGCCACCAGCAGCCGTCCTCGGGTTATCGGGGAGCTGTTTTTT	CATSSRPRVIGELFF
12	TRBV29-1	TRBJ1-1	few	-	TGCAGCGTTGAAGGGGGTAATGCTGAAGCTTTCTTT	CSVEGGNAEAFF
15	TRBV20-1	TRBJ2-7	few	TRBD1	TGCAGTGCTAGGTTCACCCCCGGGACAGCCTACGAGCAGTACTTC	CSARFTPGTAYEQYF
13	TRBV20-1	TRBJ2-3	-	-	TGCAGTGCTAGAGATAGACATTGGGATACGCAGTATTTT	CSARDRHWDTQYF
13	TRBV12-3/TRBV12-4	TRBJ2-3	-	-	TGTGCCAGCAGTTTTGAGTGGACAGATACGCAGTATTTT	CASSFEWTDTQYF
12	TRBV20-1	TRBJ2-1	-	-	TGCAGTGCGGGGGGGCTCTACAATGAGCAGTTCTTC	CSAGGLYNEQFF
14	TRBV12-3/TRBV12-4	TRBJ2-5	-	TRBD1	TGTGCCAGCAGTCCCTACAGGGGGAGAGAGACCCAGTACTTC	CASSPYRGRETQYF
15	TRBV3-1	TRBJ2-2	-	-	TGTGCCAGCAGCCAAGACCGGACGAACACCGGGGAGCTGTTTTTT	CASSQDRTNTGELFF
12	TRBV27	TRBJ2-7	-	-	TGTGCCAGCACCGCCGTAGTCTACGAGCAGTACTTC	CASTAVVYEQYF
15	TRBV12-3/TRBV12-4	TRBJ2-2	few	TRBD1	TGTGCCAGCAGTGAGACAGGGTATCGGACCGGGGAGCTGTTTTTT	CASSETGYRTGELFF
16	TRBV12-3/TRBV12-4	TRBJ2-1	few	TRBD2	TGTGCCAGCAGTTTCCCCCGGGGGGGTCGCTACAATGAGCAGTTCTTC	CASSFPRGGRYNEQFF
14	TRBV29-1	TRBJ2-7	-	-	TGCAGCGTTGAAGAGGACAGTTACTCCTACGAGCAGTACTTC	CSVEEDSYSYEQYF
15	TRBV27	TRBJ2-7	-	-	TGTGCCAGCAGTTTATCTGGGGGGTACTCCTACGAGCAGTACTTC	CASSLSGGYSYEQYF
11	TRBV7-9	TRBJ1-6	-	-	TGTGCCAGCAGCTTATCGGGGCCCCTCCACTTT	CASSLSGPLHF
16	TRBV2	TRBJ2-7	few	-	TGTGCCAGCAGTCGAGCCCCAGAGACGGGACACTACGAGCAGTACTTC	CASSRAPETGHYEQYF
15	TRBV4-1	TRBJ1-5	-	-	TGCGCCAGCAGCCAAGATGAGGGGGACAATCAGCCCCAGCATTTT	CASSQDEGDNQPQHF
12	TRBV12-3/TRBV12-4	TRBJ1-1	few	-	TGTGCCAGCAGTTTGGGGATCACTGAAGCTTTCTTT	CASSLGITEAFF